These T cell receptor beta chains were read from a single sample in a study of post-analysis software for immune sequencing data. TCRdb used MiXCR to reprocess the PCR reads, holding one entry per CDR3 protein. The top ten clones hold roughly 4.9% of a sample with around 770,000 distinct CDR3 sequences, around 45% of them seen once. Sequenced: blood. These receptor sequences come from a girl aged 10-17 years with multiple sclerosis. Each CDR3 is given with its conserved first and last residue. D genes are given only for firm matches. Clone size is not always given. Where it is, it says once, few, many or a class for expanded clones.

clone_size	d_call	v_call	cdr3_length	j_call	cdr3_nt	cdr3_aa
few	NA	TRBV29-1	12	TRBJ1-1	TGCAGCGTTTTGGGTAGGGGCACTGAAGCTTTCTTT	CSVLGRGTEAFF
few	NA	TRBV15	13	TRBJ1-5	TGTGCCACCAGCAGAGACCTAGATCAGCCCCAGCATTTT	CATSRDLDQPQHF
NA	TRBD2	TRBV5-1	16	TRBJ2-3	TGCGCCAGCAGCCAGGAGGGAGCGGGATACACAGATACGCAGTATTTT	CASSQEGAGYTDTQYF
NA	TRBD2	TRBV7-2	16	TRBJ2-7	TGTGCCAGCAGCCCAGGACGGGGGGGCTACTCCTACGAGCAGTACTTC	CASSPGRGGYSYEQYF
NA	NA	TRBV20-1	15	TRBJ2-1	TGCAGTGCTAGTCGCGGCGGGATTCTATACAATGAGCAGTTCTTC	CSASRGGILYNEQFF
NA	NA	TRBV20-1	14	TRBJ2-7	TGCAGTGCTAGTAGGGACCTAGCTTCCAGCGAGCAGTACTTC	CSASRDLASSEQYF
once	TRBD1	TRBV27	14	TRBJ2-7	TGTGCCAGCAGTTTCGACAGGGTTTCGCCCGAGCAGTACTTC	CASSFDRVSPEQYF
NA	TRBD1	TRBV7-2	14	TRBJ2-1	TGTGCCAGCAGCTTGGCCACGACAGGGGAAAAACAGTTCTTC	CASSLATTGEKQFF
NA	NA	TRBV20-1	15	TRBJ2-5	TGCAGTGCTGGAGAACCTGGGCTGGGGAAAGAGACCCAGTACTTC	CSAGEPGLGKETQYF
few	TRBD1	TRBV20-1	15	TRBJ1-1	TGCAGTGCTAGTGGGCAGGGGGCAGGGAACACTGAAGCTTTCTTT	CSASGQGAGNTEAFF
once	NA	TRBV18	16	TRBJ1-4	TGTGCCAGCTCCCGGGCCCCCAGCGGGGTCCTTGGAAAACTGTTTTTT	CASSRAPSGVLGKLFF
few	NA	TRBV12-3/TRBV12-4	12	TRBJ2-5	TGTGCCAGCAGACCGGGACCGGGGACCCAGTACTTC	CASRPGPGTQYF
NA	NA	TRBV19	13	TRBJ2-7	TGCGCCAGTAGTATCTCCCGTGAGGTCGCCCAGTACTTC	CASSISREVAQYF
few	TRBD2	TRBV7-3	16	TRBJ2-3	TGTGCCAGCAGCTTAACGGGACTAGAACTAACAGATACGCAGTATTTT	CASSLTGLELTDTQYF
NA	TRBD1	TRBV12-3/TRBV12-4	16	TRBJ2-6	TGTGCCAGCAGTCCTGACAGGGGGGCCGGGGCCAACGTCCTGACTTTC	CASSPDRGAGANVLTF
NA	NA	TRBV4-1	14	TRBJ1-2	TGCGCCAGCAGCCATGGTCTCAACGACTATGGCTACACCTTC	CASSHGLNDYGYTF
NA	NA	TRBV5-6	15	TRBJ2-1	TGTGCCAGCAGCGGACTGAAGGTAACCTACAATGAGCAGTTCTTC	CASSGLKVTYNEQFF
NA	NA	TRBV2	20	TRBJ2-4	TGTGCCAGCAGTGAAGAGAATCTTGGGGGGCAGAGAGGGGCCAAAAACATTCAGTACTTC	CASSEENLGGQRGAKNIQYF
NA	NA	TRBV15	14	TRBJ2-5	TGTGCCACCACGTTAGAACGGGGATCTGGGGAGCAGTACTTC	CATTLERGSGEQYF
few	NA	TRBV12-3/TRBV12-4	15	TRBJ2-5	TGTGCCAGCAGTTCCCGTTTAGGAGTACTTCTGGAACAGTACTTC	CASSSRLGVLLEQYF
few	NA	TRBV7-2	14	TRBJ2-1	TGTGCCAGCAACCCACGGGCTGGACTAAATGAGCAGTTCTTC	CASNPRAGLNEQFF
few	TRBD1	TRBV9	17	TRBJ2-5	TGTGCCAGCAGCGCCGGTACCCCCGGGACAGACCAAGAGACCCAGTACTTC	CASSAGTPGTDQETQYF
NA	TRBD2	TRBV7-2	14	TRBJ2-1	TGTGCCAGCAGGGGCGGGGGCTCCTACAATGAGCAGTTCTTC	CASRGGGSYNEQFF
NA	NA	TRBV4-3	17	TRBJ2-7	TGCGCCAGCAGCCAAGATCGTTTGGGGCGCCTTGGGTACGAGCAGTACTTC	CASSQDRLGRLGYEQYF
NA	TRBD1	TRBV20-1	15	TRBJ1-1	TGCAGTGCTAGAGTTACAGGGGGGCCGCACACTGAAGCTTTCTTT	CSARVTGGPHTEAFF
NA	NA	TRBV6-5	13	TRBJ1-1	TGTGCCAGCAGTTACGGGCCAAACACTGAAGCTTTCTTT	CASSYGPNTEAFF
NA	NA	TRBV12-3/TRBV12-4	15	TRBJ1-1	TGTGCCAGCAGTCCCGGGACACGGGTTGGGGGGGAAGCTTTCTTT	CASSPGTRVGGEAFF
NA	NA	TRBV6-6	13	TRBJ1-5	TGTGCCAGCAGTTACGGACGGGATCAGCCCCAGCATTTT	CASSYGRDQPQHF
NA	TRBD1	TRBV24-1	13	TRBJ1-2	TGTGCCACCAGGCCGCGGACAGGGGTAGGCTACACCTTC	CATRPRTGVGYTF
few	TRBD1	TRBV5-1	15	TRBJ1-4	TGCGCCAGCAGCTTGTCCGGGACAGACTCGGAAAAACTGTTTTTT	CASSLSGTDSEKLFF
NA	NA	TRBV7-9	16	TRBJ2-3	TGTGCCAGCAGCTTAGTATCGGGGGCTGAGACAGATACGCAGTATTTT	CASSLVSGAETDTQYF
few	TRBD2	TRBV6-2/TRBV6-3	14	TRBJ2-4	TGTGCCAGTAGACCTCCGGGACTAGTAAACATTCAGTACTTC	CASRPPGLVNIQYF
few	TRBD2	TRBV6-6	14	TRBJ2-7	TGTGCCATCCGGAACGCGGGGGGATCTACGCAGCAGTACTTC	CAIRNAGGSTQQYF
NA	TRBD1	TRBV5-1	15	TRBJ1-2	TGCGCCAGCAGCCCCGGACAGGGGAACTACTATGGCTACACCTTC	CASSPGQGNYYGYTF
NA	NA	TRBV4-1	15	TRBJ2-3	TGCGCCAGCAGAAGCAGGGAGTGGGGCACAGATACGCAGTATTTT	CASRSREWGTDTQYF
NA	NA	TRBV20-1	13	TRBJ2-7	TGCAGTGCCGAGACAGGGAGGCACCGCGAGCAGTACTTC	CSAETGRHREQYF
NA	NA	TRBV15	16	TRBJ1-5	TGTGCCACCAGCAGGGAGGGTGACTATAGCAATCAGCCCCAGCATTTT	CATSREGDYSNQPQHF
NA	NA	TRBV10-2	13	TRBJ1-1	TGCGCCAGCAGTGAATCGGGGGCGTTACGCGCTTTCTTT	CASSESGALRAFF
NA	NA	TRBV20-1	14	TRBJ1-1	TGCAGTGCTAGCGGGTTCGGGGGAAACACTGAAGCTTTCTTT	CSASGFGGNTEAFF
few	TRBD1	TRBV20-1	13	TRBJ2-7	TGCAGTGCGCACCGGGACAGGGCTTACGAGCAGTACTTC	CSAHRDRAYEQYF
few	NA	TRBV6-6	13	TRBJ1-1	TGTGCCAGCAGACCCCGTGGCACGCATGAAGCTTTCTTT	CASRPRGTHEAFF
few	TRBD2	TRBV14	19	TRBJ2-5	TGTGCCAGCAGCCAAGAGCGGAACCCGGGACTAGCCTGGTTGGAGACCCAGTACTTC	CASSQERNPGLAWLETQYF
NA	TRBD2	TRBV10-2	17	TRBJ2-1	TGCGCCAGCAGCCCGACTAGCGGGAGAGTAAAGGGCAATGAGCAGTTCTTC	CASSPTSGRVKGNEQFF
NA	TRBD2	TRBV29-1	13	TRBJ2-1	TGCAGCGTTGCTAGCGGGAGGATCAATGAGCAGTTCTTC	CSVASGRINEQFF
few	TRBD1	TRBV20-1	13	TRBJ1-2	TGCAGTGCTAGGGGACAGAACGGGGATGGCTACACCTTC	CSARGQNGDGYTF
NA	TRBD1	TRBV20-1	12	TRBJ2-7	TGCAGTGCTAGCACAGGGGGGCACGAGCAGTACTTC	CSASTGGHEQYF
few	NA	TRBV7-2	15	TRBJ2-3	TGTGCCAGCAGCTTAGTATCGGTTAGCACAGATACGCAGTATTTT	CASSLVSVSTDTQYF
once	NA	TRBV15	13	TRBJ2-7	TGTGCCACCAGCAGAGAACTCCAAGAGGCCCAGTACTTC	CATSRELQEAQYF
NA	TRBD2	TRBV28	15	TRBJ2-1	TGTGCCAGCCGCCCCGGGGGGGGCAACCACAATGAGCAGTTCTTC	CASRPGGGNHNEQFF
NA	TRBD2	TRBV4-2	16	TRBJ2-5	TGTGCCAGCAGCCAAGGAGGGCTAGCGGGTAAAGAGACCCAGTACTTC	CASSQGGLAGKETQYF
few	NA	TRBV9	11	TRBJ1-1	TGTGCCAGCAGCGGTGGGGCTGAAGCTTTCTTT	CASSGGAEAFF
NA	NA	TRBV12-3/TRBV12-4	19	TRBJ1-4	TGTGCCAGCAGTTTAGGTTACGGGATTAGTGGCGTAGGGAGTGAAAAACTGTTTTTT	CASSLGYGISGVGSEKLFF
NA	NA	TRBV20-1	15	TRBJ2-5	TGCAGTGCTAGCGTCGGGCCTCCGTACCAAGAGACCCAGTACTTC	CSASVGPPYQETQYF
few	NA	TRBV15	16	TRBJ2-3	TGTGCCACCAGCGTTGCCCTAGCACCTAGCACAGATACGCAGTATTTT	CATSVALAPSTDTQYF
few	TRBD2	TRBV20-1	16	TRBJ2-5	TGCAGTGCTAGAGGATCGATAGCGGGAGGGGGGGAGACCCAGTACTTC	CSARGSIAGGGETQYF
few	NA	TRBV11-3	14	TRBJ2-5	TGTGCCAGCAGCTTATCTCTAGAATGGGAGACCCAGTACTTC	CASSLSLEWETQYF
few	TRBD2	TRBV12-3/TRBV12-4	14	TRBJ2-3	TGCGCCAGCAGCTCTAGCGGGAGTCCGGATACGCAGTATTTT	CASSSSGSPDTQYF
NA	NA	TRBV5-1	14	TRBJ2-5	TGCGCCAGCAGCCCCTGGGGATACCAAGAGACCCAGTACTTC	CASSPWGYQETQYF
few	TRBD1	TRBV7-6	16	TRBJ2-7	TGTGCCAGCAGCCCCTTCGGACAGGGGCCTTCCTACGAGCAGTACTTC	CASSPFGQGPSYEQYF
NA	TRBD1	TRBV12-3/TRBV12-4	14	TRBJ1-5	TGTGCCAGCAGTTCCGACAGGGCCAATCAGCCCCAGCATTTT	CASSSDRANQPQHF